This is a list of T cell receptor beta chains from one sample in a study of cytomegalovirus exposure and HLA in healthy donors. The data were produced by immunoSEQ multiplex PCR, yet TCRdb's version contains in-frame clones alone and is incomplete. Of 150,000 to 200,000 clones listed, 84% are singletons. The specimen was PBMCs. These receptors originate from a man aged 25-45 years in good health and CMV-seropositive. Each CDR3 is given with its conserved first and last residue. Fields, in order: D gene, clone size, V gene, J gene, CDR3 DNA, CDR3 protein. A D gene is named only where the DNA matches it firmly. Part of the rows lack a size; the others show once, few, many or a class for expanded clones.

>-|-|TRBV7-3|TRBJ2-3
TGTGCCAGCAGCTTATCTGGGGGGTCCACAGATACGCAGTATTTT
CASSLSGGSTDTQYF
>TRBD1|-|TRBV15|TRBJ1-4
TGTGCCACCAGCAGAGATACAGGGGAGGAAGAAAAACTGTTTTTT
CATSRDTGEEEKLFF
>-|-|TRBV28|TRBJ1-1
TGTGCCAGCAGTTTATTGGGGAGGGAAGCTTTCTTT
CASSLLGREAFF
>-|-|TRBV7-6|TRBJ2-1
TGTGCCAGCAGCCTGGGGATTCGCCAGGGGAATGAGCAGTTCTTC
CASSLGIRQGNEQFF
>-|-|TRBV28|TRBJ2-1
TGTGCCAGCAGTTCGGCGGGAAGGGGAAATGAGCAGTTCTTC
CASSSAGRGNEQFF
>-|-|TRBV5-1|TRBJ1-2
TGCGCCAGCAGCTTGGGGGTGAGGGTGTCAGGCTATGGCTACACCTTC
CASSLGVRVSGYGYTF
>TRBD1|-|TRBV5-1|TRBJ2-4
TGCGCCAGCAGCTTGGCGTACAGGGGGATGGCCAAAAACATTCAGTACTTC
CASSLAYRGMAKNIQYF
>TRBD2|-|TRBV30|TRBJ2-7
TGTGCCTGGAGTGTGACTAGCGGGAGCTACGAGCAGTACTTC
CAWSVTSGSYEQYF
>-|-|TRBV4-2|TRBJ1-3
TGTGCCAGCAGCCCGGGTCCCTCTGGAAACACCATATATTTT
CASSPGPSGNTIYF
>TRBD2|-|TRBV2|TRBJ2-3
TGTGCCAGCAGCGCCCTAGCGGGGGGGGTAGATACGCAGTATTTT
CASSALAGGVDTQYF
>TRBD1|-|TRBV4-1|TRBJ2-7
TGCGCCAGCAGCCAAGATGGAACAGGGGGATCCTACGAGCAGTACTTC
CASSQDGTGGSYEQYF
>TRBD1|-|TRBV5-6|TRBJ2-7
TGTGCCAGCAGCTCGACAGGGAGCTACGAGCAGTACTTC
CASSSTGSYEQYF
>TRBD2|-|TRBV9|TRBJ2-7
TGTGCCAGCAGCGGCGGGGGTATCGCCTACGAGCAGTACTTC
CASSGGGIAYEQYF
>-|few|TRBV7-9|TRBJ2-3
TGTGCCAGCAGCTTAGGAGTCGATACGCAGTATTTT
CASSLGVDTQYF
>-|-|TRBV6-9|TRBJ2-5
TGTGCCAGCAGTTATCCAGGGGCAGAGACCCAGTACTTC
CASSYPGAETQYF
>TRBD1|few|TRBV18|TRBJ1-2
TGTGCCAGCTCACCGGAGAAGACAGGGGTCTATGGCTACACCTTC
CASSPEKTGVYGYTF
>-|-|TRBV6-5|TRBJ2-1
TGTGCCAGCAGTTACTCGAGCGTCTACAATGAGCAGTTCTTC
CASSYSSVYNEQFF
>-|-|TRBV5-6|TRBJ2-5
TGTGCCAGCACCCTCCCCCCAGGGGACCAGTACTTC
CASTLPPGDQYF
>-|-|TRBV28|TRBJ2-7
TGTGCCAGCAGCCTTAACCCTAGCGCCTACGAGCAGTACTTC
CASSLNPSAYEQYF
>-|once|TRBV25-1|TRBJ2-1
TGTGCCAGCAGTAAGGGGCTTGCCTACAATGAGCAGTTCTTC
CASSKGLAYNEQFF
>TRBD2|-|TRBV4-1|TRBJ2-7
TGCGCCAGCAGCCAAGGAGTAGCGGGGGGCAACTACGAGCAGTACTTC
CASSQGVAGGNYEQYF
>TRBD1|-|TRBV4-1|TRBJ1-5
TGCGCCAGCAGCCAAGAGGATGGGGACAGTAATCAGCCCCAGCATTTT
CASSQEDGDSNQPQHF
>-|-|TRBV7-8|TRBJ2-7
TGTGCCAGCAGTCGCCAGGGGGGCTCCTACGAGCAGTACTTC
CASSRQGGSYEQYF
>TRBD1|-|TRBV7-9|TRBJ2-7
TGTGCCAGCAGCTTGGGCGCAGGGGGCTCCGAGCAGTACTTC
CASSLGAGGSEQYF
>-|-|TRBV9|TRBJ1-1
TGTGCCAGCAGTCGAGGGAACACTGAAGCTTTCTTT
CASSRGNTEAFF
>-|-|TRBV15|TRBJ1-4
TGTGCCACCAGCAGAGTCCCGACAGGAACTAATGAAAAACTGTTTTTT
CATSRVPTGTNEKLFF
>TRBD1|-|TRBV7-8|TRBJ1-2
TGTGCCAGCAGCCCGGGACAGGGTGGCTACACCTTC
CASSPGQGGYTF
>TRBD1|-|TRBV6-1|TRBJ2-7
TGTGCCAGCAGTGGACAGACAGGGGTTGGAGAGCAGTACTTC
CASSGQTGVGEQYF
>-|-|TRBV27|TRBJ2-2
TGTGCCAGCAGTTCCGAGATGCAGGGGACCGGGGAGCTGTTTTTT
CASSSEMQGTGELFF
>-|once|TRBV2|TRBJ2-7
TGTGCCAGCAGTTCGACAGGTCCCGTACCCTACGAGCAGTACTTC
CASSSTGPVPYEQYF
>-|-|TRBV9|TRBJ2-3
TGTGCCAGCAGCGCGGACGGACTCACAGATACGCAGTATTTT
CASSADGLTDTQYF
>-|once|TRBV7-2|TRBJ2-3
TGTGCCAGCAGCTTAAACGGTTGGGGGGCAGATACGCAGTATTTT
CASSLNGWGADTQYF
>-|-|TRBV18|TRBJ2-1
TGTGCCAGCTCACCGAACCGGGACATCTACAATGAGCAGTTCTTC
CASSPNRDIYNEQFF
>TRBD1|-|TRBV28|TRBJ1-1
TGTGCCAGCAGGATACAGGGGGCCACTGAAGCTTTCTTT
CASRIQGATEAFF
>-|-|TRBV27|TRBJ1-1
TGTGCCAGCAGTTTAGAGAGCGGGGCTAGGACTGAAGCTTTCTTT
CASSLESGARTEAFF
>-|-|TRBV4-1|TRBJ1-3
TGCGCCAGCAGCAAAGGAAGTGGCGGCTACACCATATATTTT
CASSKGSGGYTIYF
>TRBD1|-|TRBV28|TRBJ2-7
TGTGCCAGCAGTAGGGGGCGCGAGCAGTACTTC
CASSRGREQYF
>-|-|TRBV7-2|TRBJ1-2
TGTGCCAGCAGCTGGGCGGGTTCACACTTCTATGGCTACACCTTC
CASSWAGSHFYGYTF
>TRBD2|-|TRBV2|TRBJ2-7
TGTGCCAGCAGGAAGGGACTAGCGGGTAGCGAGCAGTACTTC
CASRKGLAGSEQYF
>-|-|TRBV4-2|TRBJ2-7
TGTGCCAGCAGCCAAGTGGGGGCCCACGAGCAGTACTTC
CASSQVGAHEQYF
>-|-|TRBV18|TRBJ1-3
TGTGCCAGCTCACCCCAAGAAAGGGGATCCGGAAACACCATATATTTT
CASSPQERGSGNTIYF